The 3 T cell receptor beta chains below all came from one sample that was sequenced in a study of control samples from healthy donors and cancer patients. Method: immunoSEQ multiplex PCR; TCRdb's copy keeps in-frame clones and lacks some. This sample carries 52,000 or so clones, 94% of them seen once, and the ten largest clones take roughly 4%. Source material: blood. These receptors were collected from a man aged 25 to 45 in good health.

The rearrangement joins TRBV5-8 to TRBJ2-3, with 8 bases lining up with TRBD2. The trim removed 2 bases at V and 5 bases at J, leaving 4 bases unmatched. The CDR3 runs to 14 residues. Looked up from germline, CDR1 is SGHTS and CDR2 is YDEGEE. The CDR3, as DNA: TGTGCCAGCAGCTTTGCGGGGGGAGGAGATACGCAGTATTTT. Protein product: CASSFAGGGDTQYF. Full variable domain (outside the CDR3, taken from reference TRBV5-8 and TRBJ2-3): EAGVTQSPTHLIKTRGQQATLRCSPISGHTSVYWYQQALGLGLQFLLWYDEGEERNRGNFPPRFSGRQFPNYSSELNVNALELEDSALYLCASSFAGGGDTQYFGPGTRLTVL.

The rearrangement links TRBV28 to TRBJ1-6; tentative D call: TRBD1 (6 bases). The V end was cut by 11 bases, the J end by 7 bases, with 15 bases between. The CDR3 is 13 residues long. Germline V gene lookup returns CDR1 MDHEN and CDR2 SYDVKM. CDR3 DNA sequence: TGTGCCTCGAGGGGGGGGGCGAATTCACCCCTCCACTTT. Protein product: CASRGGANSPLHF.

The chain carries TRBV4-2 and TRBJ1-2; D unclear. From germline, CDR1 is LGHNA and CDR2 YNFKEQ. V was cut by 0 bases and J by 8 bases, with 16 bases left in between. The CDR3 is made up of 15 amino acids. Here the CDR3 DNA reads TGTGCCAGCAGCCAAGATTATGGTCGTCATGCGGGCTACACCTTC. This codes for CASSQDYGRHAGYTF.